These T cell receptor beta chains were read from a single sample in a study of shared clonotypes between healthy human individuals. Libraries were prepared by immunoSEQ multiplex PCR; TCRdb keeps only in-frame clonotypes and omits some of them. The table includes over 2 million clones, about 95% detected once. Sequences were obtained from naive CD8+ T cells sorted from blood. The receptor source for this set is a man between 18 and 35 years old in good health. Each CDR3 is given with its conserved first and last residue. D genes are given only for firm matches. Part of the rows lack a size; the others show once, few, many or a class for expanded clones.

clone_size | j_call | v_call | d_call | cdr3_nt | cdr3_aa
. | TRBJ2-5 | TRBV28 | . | TGTGCCAGCAGTTTATCAGGGACCTCTTCTCCCCAGTACTTC | CASSLSGTSSPQYF
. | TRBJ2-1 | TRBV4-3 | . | TGCGCCAGCAGCCAGGTAGGGGGACTAAGTATCTACAATGAGCAGTTCTTC | CASSQVGGLSIYNEQFF
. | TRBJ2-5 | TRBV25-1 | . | TGTGCCAGCAGTGAATCCGGCTCCTCGGGGGAGCAGTACTTC | CASSESGSSGEQYF
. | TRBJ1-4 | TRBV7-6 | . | TGTGCCAGCAGCTTACCCGGGATTAATGAAAAACTGTTTTTT | CASSLPGINEKLFF
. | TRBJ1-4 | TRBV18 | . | TGTGCCAGCTCACCCTCGGACAGTCCCGAAAAACTGTTTTTT | CASSPSDSPEKLFF
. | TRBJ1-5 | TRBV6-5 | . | TGTGCCAGCAGTTCTGCGGGTCAGCCCCAGCATTTT | CASSSAGQPQHF
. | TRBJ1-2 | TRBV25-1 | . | TGTGCCAGCAGCGAACAGATTAACTATGGCTACACCTTC | CASSEQINYGYTF
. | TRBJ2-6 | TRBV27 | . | TGTGCCAGCAGTCGATTGACCGGTCTGGTATCCAACGTCCTGACTTTC | CASSRLTGLVSNVLTF
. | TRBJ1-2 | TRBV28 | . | TGTGCCAGCACCCTAGGGGCAGGGGCTCTGATGGCCTTC | CASTLGAGALMAF
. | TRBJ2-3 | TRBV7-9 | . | TGTGCCAGCAGCTTAGTGGTGGGCACAGATACGCAGTATTTT | CASSLVVGTDTQYF
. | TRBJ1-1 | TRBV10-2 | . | TGCGCCAGCAGTGAGGGGGGGCAAGAGCTCTTT | CASSEGGQELF
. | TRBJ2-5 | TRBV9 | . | TGTGCCAGCAGCGTAGATGCGGAGACTTACTCTGAAGAGACCCAGTACTTC | CASSVDAETYSEETQYF
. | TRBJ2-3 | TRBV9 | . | TGTGCCAGCACCCTCGTCGCAGATACGCAGTATTTT | CASTLVADTQYF
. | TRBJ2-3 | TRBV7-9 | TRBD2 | TGTGCCAGCAGCTTTGGACTAGCGGAGACAGATACGCAGTATTTT | CASSFGLAETDTQYF
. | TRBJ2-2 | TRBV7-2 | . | TGTGCCAGCAGCTCAACCGACGGCGGAGGCACCGGGGAGCTGTTTTTT | CASSSTDGGGTGELFF
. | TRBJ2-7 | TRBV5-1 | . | TGCGCCAGCAGGTTGGGATACTCCTACGAGCAGTACTTC | CASRLGYSYEQYF
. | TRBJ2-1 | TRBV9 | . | TGTGCCAGCAGCGTAGAAAGCTACAATGAGCAGTTCTTC | CASSVESYNEQFF
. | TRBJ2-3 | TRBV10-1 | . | TGCGCCAGCAGTGAGAGAGTAGCGGAGACAGATACGCAGTATTTT | CASSERVAETDTQYF
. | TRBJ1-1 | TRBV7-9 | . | TGTGCCAGCAGCTTAGGAGGGGGTAACACTGAAGCTTTCTTT | CASSLGGGNTEAFF
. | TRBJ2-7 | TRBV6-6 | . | TGTGCCAGCAGTTCCGGACTCCTCTACGAGCAGTACTTC | CASSSGLLYEQYF
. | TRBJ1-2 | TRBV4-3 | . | TGCGCCAGCAGCCAAGATCTAAGTGGTGGCTACACCTTC | CASSQDLSGGYTF
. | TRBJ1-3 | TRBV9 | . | TGTGCCAGCAGCGTAGATAGTTGGGGGGCCTATGGAAACACCATATATTTT | CASSVDSWGAYGNTIYF
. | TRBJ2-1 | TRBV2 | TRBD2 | TGTGCCAGGTTTAGCGGGAGGCCAGCGGACAATGAGCAGTTCTTC | CARFSGRPADNEQFF
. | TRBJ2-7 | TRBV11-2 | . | TGTGCCAGCAGCTTGGGCACAGCCTACGAGCAGTACTTC | CASSLGTAYEQYF
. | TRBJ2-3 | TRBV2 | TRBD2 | TGTGCCAGCAGTCTAGCGGGCGGCACAGATACGCAGTATTTT | CASSLAGGTDTQYF
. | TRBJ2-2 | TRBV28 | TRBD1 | TGTGCCAGCAGTTTACACTGGGACAGGATAGGTCCGAACACCGGGGAGCTGTTTTTT | CASSLHWDRIGPNTGELFF
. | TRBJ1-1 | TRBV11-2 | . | TGTGCCAGCAGCGACCCGATCAGGGGAAGGGCTGAAGCTTTCTTT | CASSDPIRGRAEAFF
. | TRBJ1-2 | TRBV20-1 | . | TGCAGTGCTAGAAAGGGATGGAGCTACACCTTC | CSARKGWSYTF
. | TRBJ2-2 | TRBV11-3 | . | TGTGCCAGCAGTCCTGACCCCCAGGGCGGGGAGCTGTTTTTT | CASSPDPQGGELFF
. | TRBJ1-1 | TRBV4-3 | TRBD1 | TGCGCCAGCAGCCAAGGAGGGGGACAGATGAACACTGAAGCTTTCTTT | CASSQGGGQMNTEAFF
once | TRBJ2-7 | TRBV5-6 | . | TGTGCCAGCAGCTTGTGGCAGACCTACGAGCAGTACTTC | CASSLWQTYEQYF
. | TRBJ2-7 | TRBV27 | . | TGTGCCAGCAGTTTAATGGGGGCAGGCTCCTACGAGCAGTACTTC | CASSLMGAGSYEQYF
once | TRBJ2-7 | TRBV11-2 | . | TGTGCCAGCAGCTTAGGGGGCACGATGTACGAGCAGTACTTC | CASSLGGTMYEQYF
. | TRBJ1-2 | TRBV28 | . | TGTGCCAGCAGCCGTATTGAGGGAGCCCTCTATGGCTACACCTTC | CASSRIEGALYGYTF
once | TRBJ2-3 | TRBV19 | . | TGTGCCAGTAGTCCTTGGAAAGAAATTAGCACAGATACGCAGTATTTT | CASSPWKEISTDTQYF
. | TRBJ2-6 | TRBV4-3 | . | TGCGCCAGCAGCCAAGATCGCATAGGGCTGGCTGGGGCCAACGTCCTGACTTTC | CASSQDRIGLAGANVLTF
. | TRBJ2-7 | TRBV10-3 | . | TGTGCCAGCAGTACCCCCTGGGGCGACGAGCAGTACTTC | CASSTPWGDEQYF
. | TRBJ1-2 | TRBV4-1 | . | TGCGCCAGCAGCCAAGTCCTGGGGGGGGCTGGTGGCTACACCTTC | CASSQVLGGAGGYTF
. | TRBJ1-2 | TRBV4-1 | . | TGCGCCAGCACGGATTCCCAGGGTTCTAACTATGGCTACACCTTC | CASTDSQGSNYGYTF
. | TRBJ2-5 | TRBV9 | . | TGTGCCAGCAGCGTAGGGCAGGGGTCATGGGAGACCCAGTACTTC | CASSVGQGSWETQYF
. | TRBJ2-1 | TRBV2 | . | TGTGCCAGCGGGCGTTGGGACAACTACAATGAGCAGTTCTTC | CASGRWDNYNEQFF
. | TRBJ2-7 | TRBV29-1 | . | TGCAGCGTTGATGGCGGGCAAAAAACGACAAACTACGAGCAGTACTTC | CSVDGGQKTTNYEQYF
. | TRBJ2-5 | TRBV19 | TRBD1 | TGTGCCAGTACCCCGACAGGGGGCGCGAGGGAGACCCAGTACTTC | CASTPTGGARETQYF
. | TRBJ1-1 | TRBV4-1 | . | TGCGCCAGCAGCCAAGATATAGGGATGAGGAACACTGAAGCTTTCTTT | CASSQDIGMRNTEAFF
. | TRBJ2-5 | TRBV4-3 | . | TGCGCCAGCAGCCAAGGCGTGACCCAGTACTTC | CASSQGVTQYF
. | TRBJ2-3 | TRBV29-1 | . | TGCAGCGTTGGTCCCGGGCTCCGCACAGATACGCAGTATTTT | CSVGPGLRTDTQYF
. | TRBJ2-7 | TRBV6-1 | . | TGTGCCAGCAGTGAAGAGGACAGAAGCTCCTACGAGCAGTACTTC | CASSEEDRSSYEQYF
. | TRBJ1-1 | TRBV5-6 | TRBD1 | TGTGCCAGCAGCAGGCCCGGGACAGGGTATCAGGACACTGAAGCTTTCTTT | CASSRPGTGYQDTEAFF
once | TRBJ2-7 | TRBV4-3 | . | TGCGCCAGCAGCCAAGATCCGGCCCGGGCCCACGAGCAGTACTTC | CASSQDPARAHEQYF
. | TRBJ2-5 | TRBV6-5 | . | TGTGCCAGCAGCCCCACTGGAATTCAAGAGACCCAGTACTTC | CASSPTGIQETQYF
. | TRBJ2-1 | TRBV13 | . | TGTGCCAGCAGCTTAGCCAGTCGGACAGTAAATGAGCAGTTCTTC | CASSLASRTVNEQFF
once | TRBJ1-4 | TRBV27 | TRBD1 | TGTGCCAGCAGATCCCTCGGGACAGGGTATTCTAATGAAAAACTGTTTTTT | CASRSLGTGYSNEKLFF
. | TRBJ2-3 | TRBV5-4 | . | TGTGCCAGCAGCTGGGAGCGGTCTAGCACAGATACGCAGTATTTT | CASSWERSSTDTQYF